The 18 T cell receptor beta chains below all came from one sample that was sequenced in a study of T-cell reconstitution after alpha-beta-depleted transplantation in children. Using unique molecular identifiers, the investigators prepared the TCRbeta library. TCRdb fed the PCR reads into MiXCR, producing one record per CDR3 protein. The table includes a few hundred thousand distinct CDR3 sequences, about 9.4% detected once. Source: PBMCs, taken before TCRalphabeta/CD19-depleted stem cell transplant. The receptors derive from a boy younger than two with acute myeloid leukemia, due to receive a stem cell transplant.

This clonotype appeared many times. The chain has TRBV20-1 and TRBJ1-6, with TRBD1 identical over 7 bases. The ends lost 2 bases at V and 7 bases at J; junction bases unmatched: 5. The CDR3 consists of 14 residues. From germline, CDR1 is DFQATT and CDR2 SNEGSKA (reference sequence). This CDR3 is CSARLTGENSPLHF. For the CDR3, the DNA is TGCAGTGCTAGACTTACAGGGGAGAATTCACCCCTCCACTTT.

This clonotype showed up many times. V is TRBV3-1 and J is TRBJ2-7; a possible D gene is TRBD2 (5 bases). The CDR3 is made up of 14 amino acids. From germline, CDR1 is LGHDT and CDR2 YNNKEL (reference sequence). Deletions cut 0 bases from V and 2 bases from J, with 8 bases between. In nucleotides, the CDR3 is TGTGCCAGCAGCCAAGAGAGGGCAACCTACGAGCAGTACTTC. It is translated as CASSQERATYEQYF.

This clonotype has ten or more counts. CDR3 DNA: TGTGCCAGCAGTCCCAACTATGGCTACACCTTC. Protein product: CASSPNYGYTF. The gene calls are TRBV27 and TRBJ1-2, with no clear D. This CDR3 is built from 11 residues. Between the trimmed V and J ends, which lost 5 bases and 2 bases, there was a span of 3 bases. Germline V gene lookup returns CDR1 MNHEY and CDR2 SMNVEV (reference sequence).

This clonotype was detected a few times. Germline and junction disagree at one end, which may indicate a read error. The rearrangement joins TRBV20-1 to TRBJ2-7, with D perhaps TRBD2 (5 bases). CDR1 DFQATT and CDR2 SNEGSKA come from the germline V gene (reference sequence). This CDR3 comprises 13 residues. CDR3 DNA sequence: TGCAGTGCTGGACCAAGACTATCTTCGGGGTCGGCCTTC. The encoded protein is CSAGPRLSSGSAF.

The table lists this clonotype with many counts. The chain links TRBV28 to TRBJ1-5; D unresolved. CDR1 MDHEN and CDR2 SYDVKM come from the germline V gene. Trimming shortened V by 2 bases and J by 6 bases, and 11 bases separated the two germline ends. This CDR3 region has 14 residues. The CDR3 protein is CASSLAARPQPQHF. As DNA, the CDR3 is TGTGCCAGCAGTTTAGCCGCTCGGCCTCAGCCCCAGCATTTT.

The chain joins TRBV5-1 to TRBJ2-7; possible D gene TRBD1, 6 bases. V lost 0 bases and J 1 base, leaving 14 bases between the germline ends. CDR3 length: 16 amino acids. In germline, CDR1 is SGHRS, CDR2 YFSETQ. CDR3 protein: CASSLDLRDNSYEQYF. CDR3 coding DNA: TGCGCCAGCAGCTTGGACCTCCGGGACAATTCCTACGAGCAGTACTTC.

V usage is TRBV7-2 and J usage is TRBJ1-1; D uncertain. This CDR3 region has 14 residues. Germline CDR1 and CDR2: SGHTA and FQGNSA. V was shortened by 1 base and J by 4 bases, with 10 bases between the two germline ends. The CDR3 sequence: CASSLGPTSTEAFF. The CDR3 DNA follows: TGTGCCAGCAGCTTAGGACCGACCTCCACTGAAGCTTTCTTT. Together with reference TRBV7-2 and TRBJ1-1, the CDR3 gives the full variable domain: GAGVSQSPSNKVTEKGKDVELRCDPISGHTALYWYRQSLGQGLEFLIYFQGNSAPDKSGLPSDRFSAERTGGSVSTLTIQRTQQEDSAVYLCASSLGPTSTEAFFGQGTRLTVV.

This clonotype has more than one count but fewer than ten. This rearrangement joins TRBV6-1 to TRBJ1-1, with TRBD1 matching 7 bases. Germline V gene sequence: CDR1 MNHNS, CDR2 SASEGT. The CDR3 is 15 residues long. V was clipped by 5 bases and J by 4 bases; unmatched bases: 10. CDR3 protein: CASSTNRGPFTEAFF. The CDR3 bases are TGTGCCAGCAGTACAAACAGGGGCCCCTTCACTGAAGCTTTCTTT.

This clonotype was counted many times. V gene TRBV20-1 combines with J gene TRBJ2-7; unclear D gene. Per germline, CDR1 DFQATT and CDR2 SNEGSKA (reference sequence). This CDR3 has 13 residues. Trimming cost V 5 bases and J 0 bases, with 11 bases left between them. This chain's CDR3 is CSAESVSSYEQYF. The CDR3 DNA reads as TGCAGTGCTGAGTCGGTATCCTCCTACGAGCAGTACTTC.

This clonotype was counted a few times. The V call is TRBV19, the J call TRBJ1-5; TRBD1 matches at 10 bases. Germline-derived CDR1 and CDR2 are LNHDA and SQIVND (reference sequence). V dropped 6 bases and J dropped 5; count of bases not matched to a gene: 7. The CDR3 is 15 residues long. As DNA, the CDR3 is TGTGCCAGTAGCGGCGAGGGACAGGGGTATCAGCCCCAGCATTTT. It codes for CASSGEGQGYQPQHF. Supplemented by reference TRBV19 and TRBJ1-5, the full variable domain reads DGGITQSPKYLFRKEGQNVTLSCEQNLNHDAMYWYRQDPGQGLRLIYYSQIVNDFQKGDIAEGYSVSREKKESFPLTVTSAQKNPTAFYLCASSGEGQGYQPQHFGDGTRLSIL.

This clonotype was counted many times. The chain couples TRBV20-1 to TRBJ2-7, with 11 bases identical to TRBD2. This CDR3 has 15 residues. Germline values: CDR1 DFQATT, CDR2 SNEGSKA (reference sequence). Trimming cost V 1 base and J 4 bases; bases outside gene matches: 6. The CDR3, as DNA: TGCAGTGCTAGAGTTCTGACTAGCGGGATGTACGAGCAGTACTTC. It specifies CSARVLTSGMYEQYF.

This clonotype was observed at least ten times. The chain joins TRBV28 to TRBJ2-1; 7 positions agree with TRBD2. V shed 3 bases and J 4 bases; nucleotides not matched to a gene: 3. The germline V gene encodes CDR1 MDHEN and CDR2 SYDVKM. The CDR3 runs to 14 residues. Here the CDR3 reads CASSLEGGYNEQFF. The CDR3 DNA follows: TGTGCCAGCAGTTTGGAGGGAGGGTACAATGAGCAGTTCTTC.

This clonotype has a count of ten or more. At one of its ends the junction is not consistent with the germline gene, which may arise from a read error. This sequence joins TRBV7-3 and TRBJ2-1, with D perhaps matching TRBD2 (5 bases). The CDR3 sequence is 13 residues long. CDR1 and CDR2 (germline): SGHTA, FQGTGA. The CDR3 sequence is CASSPGTYNEQFF. CDR3 nucleotides: TGCGCCAGCAGCCCCGGGACCTACAATGAGCAGTTCTTC. Using reference TRBV7-3 and TRBJ2-1 for the parts outside the CDR3, the full variable domain is GAGVSQTPSNKVTEKGKYVELRCDPISGHTALYWYRQSLGQGPEFLIYFQGTGAADDSGLPNDRFFAVRPEGSVSTLKIQRTERGDSAVYLCASSPGTYNEQFFGPGTRLTVL.

There are many counts of this clonotype. The gene calls are TRBV7-3 and TRBJ2-3; D unclear. This CDR3 is built from 14 residues. Germline-derived CDR1 and CDR2 are SGHTA and FQGTGA. V gave up 4 bases and J gave up 1 base, with 9 bases separating them. The CDR3 is CASSSDGRTDTQYF. CDR3 DNA sequence: TGTGCCAGCAGCTCGGACGGACGCACAGATACGCAGTATTTT.

This clonotype occurred many times. The genes are TRBV5-1 and TRBJ2-3; D is unresolved. The CDR3 has 15 residues. V was clipped by 7 bases and J by 0 bases, with 15 bases between them. Germline CDR1 SGHRS, CDR2 YFSETQ. CDR3 nucleotide sequence: TGCGCCAGCTTTCTGAGCGTAGCTAGCACAGATACGCAGTATTTT. It is translated as CASFLSVASTDTQYF.

This chain connects TRBV7-2 to TRBJ1-4, with 8 bases lining up with TRBD1. The CDR3 runs 15 residues. CDR1 is SGHTA and CDR2 is FQGNSA in the germline V gene. Losses at the gene ends were 4 bases for V and 7 bases for J; bases not matched to a gene: 8. The CDR3 protein is CASSSQGAGGEKLFF. Written as DNA, the CDR3 is TGTGCCAGCAGCTCTCAGGGGGCTGGTGGTGAAAAACTGTTTTTT.

This clonotype has a count of ten or more. The chain is built from TRBV18 and TRBJ2-2, with unresolved D. The CDR3 contains 13 residues. Trimming cost V 8 bases and J 6 bases, with 13 bases left between them. Germline lookup yields CDR1 KGHSH and CDR2 LQKENI. The CDR3 loop reads CASLVQRAGELFF. The CDR3 coding sequence is TGTGCCAGCCTAGTACAACGGGCCGGGGAGCTGTTTTTT.

This clonotype was counted ten times or more. The chain uses TRBV29-1 and TRBJ1-5, with TRBD1 matching over 7 bases. The germline V gene encodes CDR1 SQVTM and CDR2 ANQGSEA. The CDR3 sequence is 15 residues long. V shed 0 bases, J shed 6 bases, and the junction held 8 bases outside the gene matches. The CDR3 here is CSVEETGKEGQPQHF. As DNA, the CDR3 is TGCAGCGTTGAAGAGACAGGGAAGGAGGGTCAGCCCCAGCATTTT.